The clone carrying this T cell receptor (beta chain) was seen more than once but under ten times. In TCRdb, the 5' RACE reads were re-called with MiXCR into one record per CDR3 protein. The data contain roughly 250,000 distinct CDR3 sequences, approximately 13% of them seen just once; the ten biggest clones take up about 0.54%. The data were obtained in a study of T cells after yellow fever vaccination. The CDR3 has 12 residues. Germline V gives CDR1 DFQATT, CDR2 SNEGSKA (reference sequence). The germline V and J ends were trimmed by 3 bases and 4 bases, with 9 bases remaining between them. This material consisted of CD4+ T cells sorted from PBMCs, taken 45 days after the yellow fever booster vaccination. The chain combines TRBV20-1 with TRBJ1-2; D gene unclear. This clonotype was obtained from a man aged 25 to 40 who received the YFV17D yellow fever vaccine. The CDR3 coding sequence is TGCAGTGCTAGCGAGGGCGGCTATGGCTACACCTTC. It encodes CSASEGGYGYTF.